Below, 19 T cell receptor beta chains from the same sample are listed, as sequenced in a study of blood T cells in healthy people across ages. Primed by a sample-barcoded 5' primer and a J-beta primer mix, a second PCR proceeded for about 6 to 12 cycles. Using its own MiXCR run on the 5' RACE reads, TCRdb lists one record per CDR3 protein. Here the sample spans about 680,000 distinct CDR3 sequences, around half being singletons. The specimen was blood. Receptors were obtained from a woman in her sixties in good health.

The CDR3 loop is CSARRAGVNTGELFF. CDR3 DNA sequence: TGCAGTGCTAGAAGAGCGGGAGTGAACACCGGGGAGCTGTTTTTT. The J gene is TRBJ2-2, the V gene TRBV20-1, with 8 bases aligning to TRBD2. Per the germline V gene, CDR1 is DFQATT and CDR2 is SNEGSKA (reference sequence). V shed 2 bases, J shed 1 base, and the junction held 3 bases outside the gene matches. This CDR3 is 15 amino acids long.

This clonotype was observed a handful of times. The chain uses TRBV5-6 and TRBJ2-1; the D is unclear. V lost 0 bases and J lost 12, with 7 bases in between. The CDR3 runs to 11 residues. From germline, CDR1 is SGHDT and CDR2 YYEEEE. The CDR3 DNA reads as TGTGCCAGCAGCTTGGGGTCAGGGCAGTTCTTC. Residues: CASSLGSGQFF.

The genes are TRBV2 and TRBJ2-1, with 9 bases lining up with TRBD2. CDR1 and CDR2 from the germline V gene are SNHLY and FYNNEI. V was clipped by 0 bases and J by 9 bases; unmatched bases: 6. CDR3 length: 15 residues. The CDR3 DNA reads TGTGCCAGCAGTGAAGCGGGGACTAGCCGGGGTGAGCAGTTCTTC. Translating gives CASSEAGTSRGEQFF.

The chain employs TRBV2 and TRBJ2-2; D may be TRBD2 (5 bases). Trimming shortened V by 4 bases and J by 8 bases, and 11 bases separated the two germline ends. This CDR3 is 13 amino acids long. Germline V lookup: CDR1 SNHLY, CDR2 FYNNEI. The CDR3 sequence: CASSVGETGELFF. In DNA form, the CDR3 reads TGTGCCAGCAGTGTCGGGGAAACTGGGGAGCTGTTTTTT.

In this sample, this clonotype turned up many times. V gene TRBV20-1 combines with J gene TRBJ2-5, with 10 bases that match TRBD2. This CDR3 spans 18 amino acids. V lost 0 bases, J lost 3 bases, and 13 bases stayed unmatched. The germline gives CDR1 DFQATT, CDR2 SNEGSKA (reference sequence). The CDR3 reads CSARESYTSGIWKETQYF. CDR3 DNA sequence: TGCAGTGCTAGAGAATCATATACTAGCGGGATCTGGAAAGAGACCCAGTACTTC.

There are a few counts of this clonotype. J is TRBJ2-7 and V is TRBV7-2, with D unclear. Germline CDR1 SGHTA, CDR2 FQGNSA. V lost 4 bases, J lost 0 bases, and 10 bases lay in between. The CDR3 is 14 residues long. The CDR3 sequence is CASSWAGLSYEQYF. DNA of the CDR3: TGTGCCAGCAGCTGGGCAGGCCTCTCCTACGAGCAGTACTTC. The full variable domain, completed using reference TRBV7-2 and TRBJ2-7, is GAGVSQSPSNKVTEKGKDVELRCDPISGHTALYWYRQSLGQGLEFLIYFQGNSAPDKSGLPSDRFSAERTGGSVSTLTIQRTQQEDSAVYLCASSWAGLSYEQYFGPGTRLTVT.

The chain is built from TRBV20-1 and TRBJ2-3; a weak D match, TRBD1 (6 bases). Germline V CDR1 and CDR2: DFQATT, SNEGSKA (reference sequence). CDR3 length: 12 residues. Trimming removed 4 bases at V and 4 bases at J, with 9 bases between. The CDR3: CSATSGADTQYF. CDR3 sequence (DNA): TGCAGTGCTACCTCAGGGGCAGATACGCAGTATTTT.

This clonotype was counted only a few times. The J gene is TRBJ2-2, the V gene TRBV20-1; D tentatively fits TRBD1 or TRBD2 (5 bases each). The CDR3 spans 13 residues. From germline, CDR1 is DFQATT and CDR2 SNEGSKA (reference sequence). V lost 4 bases to trimming and J lost 7 bases, with 13 bases between them. The CDR3 DNA follows: TGCAGTGCTATTGGGACGTATGGCGGGGAGCTGTTTTTT. Its translation is CSAIGTYGGELFF.

The chain is built from TRBV3-1 and TRBJ2-1; maybe TRBD1 (6 bases). The length of the CDR3 is 16 residues. The germline V and J ends were trimmed by 6 bases and 5 bases, with 20 bases remaining between them. Germline CDR1 is LGHDT and CDR2 is YNNKEL (reference sequence). The CDR3 sequence: CASSSLGPKGDNEQFF. The CDR3 DNA follows: TGTGCCAGCAGTTCACTCGGCCCCAAGGGGGACAATGAGCAGTTCTTC.

This clonotype was recorded a few times. The V call is TRBV9, the J call TRBJ1-6; 9 bases are a match to TRBD1. This CDR3 region has 14 residues. Germline V CDR1 and CDR2: SGDLS, YYNGEE. Losses at the gene ends were 2 bases for V and 7 bases for J; bases not matched to a gene: 1. The CDR3 here is CASSVGTGNSPLHF. CDR3 coding DNA: TGTGCCAGCAGCGTTGGGACAGGGAATTCACCCCTCCACTTT. Based on the CDR3 plus reference TRBV9 and TRBJ1-6, the full variable domain is DSGVTQTPKHLITATGQRVTLRCSPRSGDLSVYWYQQSLDQGLQFLIQYYNGEERAKGNILERFSAQQFPDLHSELNLSSLELGDSALYFCASSVGTGNSPLHFGNGTRLTVT.

This chain links TRBV20-1 with TRBJ2-5; TRBD2 is a possible D gene (5 bases). The V gene lost 3 bases and the J gene lost 5 bases, with 16 bases spanning the gap. Per germline, CDR1 DFQATT and CDR2 SNEGSKA (reference sequence). This CDR3 is built from 14 residues. CDR3 loop: CSARTGNRGETQYF. CDR3 DNA sequence: TGCAGTGCTAGGACGGGGAACCGAGGGGAGACCCAGTACTTC.

The chain is built from TRBV12-3 or TRBV12-4 and TRBJ2-4; D may correspond to TRBD1 or TRBD2 (5 bases each). The J call may not be correct, given that the DNA end is closer to TRBJ2-7. This CDR3 has 17 residues. CDR3 DNA sequence: TGTGCCAGCAGCCACCTTGCAACATCCAGGGACCTATCCGAGCAGTACTTC. It codes for CASSHLATSRDLSEQYF.

This clonotype was observed at least ten times. This sequence joins TRBV4-3 and TRBJ2-1, with TRBD2 as a possible D gene (5 bases). Germline values: CDR1 LGHNA, CDR2 YSLEER. Trimming took off 2 bases at V and 10 bases at J, with 9 bases between the two ends. The CDR3 extends over 12 amino acids. In nucleotides, the CDR3 is TGCGCCAGCAGCCAAAGCGGACTGGAGCAGTTCTTC. It is translated as CASSQSGLEQFF.

In this sample, this clonotype turned up a few times. This rearrangement joins TRBV20-1 to TRBJ1-2; 8 positions agree with TRBD1. V trimming: 6 bases; J trimming: 8 bases; junction bases outside the gene matches: 8. This CDR3 region has 12 residues. CDR1 is DFQATT, CDR2 SNEGSKA, per germline (reference sequence). In DNA form, the CDR3 reads TGCAGTGCCCGACAGGGGACCTCGGGCTACACCTTC. It specifies CSARQGTSGYTF.

The rearrangement joins TRBV4-2 to TRBJ2-7; 9 positions match TRBD2. The closer fit of TRBJ2-5 to the DNA end suggests the J call may be wrong. The CDR3 extends over 17 amino acids. From germline, CDR1 is LGHNA and CDR2 YNFKEQ. The CDR3 nucleotides are TGTGCCAGCAGCCAAGATCCCGTAGCGGGAGACCGGGAGACCCAGTACTTC. This codes for CASSQDPVAGDRETQYF.

This rearrangement joins TRBV7-2 to TRBJ2-5; 9 bases are a match to TRBD2. CDR1 SGHTA and CDR2 FQGNSA come from the germline V gene. The CDR3 is 15 residues long. V lost 5 bases to trimming and J lost 4 bases; unmatched junction nucleotides: 8. CDR3 residues: CASSSGTSYRETQYF. The CDR3 bases are TGTGCCAGCAGCAGTGGGACTAGCTACCGAGAGACCCAGTACTTC.

This clonotype has a handful of counts. This chain links TRBV2 with TRBJ2-1; 8 nucleotides line up with TRBD2. The CDR3 runs 16 residues. The trim removed 3 bases at V and 2 bases at J, leaving 6 bases unmatched. Germline V gene data show CDR1 as SNHLY and CDR2 as FYNNEI. The CDR3: CASSDASGGTYNEQFF. The CDR3 DNA sequence: TGTGCCAGCAGTGACGCGTCGGGAGGGACCTACAATGAGCAGTTCTTC.

This clonotype was recorded a few times. The chain has TRBV29-1 and TRBJ2-3, with 9 nucleotides matching TRBD2. The CDR3 runs 17 residues. Looked up from germline, CDR1 is SQVTM and CDR2 is ANQGSEA. V lost 7 bases and J lost 0; bases outside the gene matches: 14. CDR3 bases: TGCAGCGGCGGACCTCAAAGCGGGAGGACTAGCACAGATACGCAGTATTTT. This sequence encodes CSGGPQSGRTSTDTQYF.

This clonotype was recorded a few times. The rearrangement links TRBV27 to TRBJ2-7; 11 bases map to TRBD2. This CDR3 has 17 amino acids. Germline V gene sequence: CDR1 MNHEY, CDR2 SMNVEV (reference sequence). V lost 6 bases, J lost 4 bases, and 14 bases stayed unmatched. CDR3 sequence reads: CASSLLAGGPLLYEQYF. For the CDR3, the DNA is TGTGCCAGCAGCCTGTTAGCGGGAGGGCCCCTTTTATACGAGCAGTACTTC.